The 17 T cell receptor beta chains below come from one sample, sequenced in a study of blood T cell repertoires in COVID-19. Data came from immunoSEQ multiplex PCR; TCRdb stores just in-frame clones and leaves some out. In the table there are about 63,000 clones, 83% of which are singletons. The sequenced sample consisted of peripheral blood. All receptors derive from a human donor in a cohort sampled during active COVID-19.

V and J are TRBV18 and TRBJ2-7, with 12 nucleotides matching TRBD1. The length of the CDR3 is 14 residues. The germline CDR1 and CDR2 sequences are KGHSH and LQKENI. J gave up 5 bases and V 3 bases, and 2 bases lay outside the gene matches. CDR3 sequence reads: CASSPGTGGHEQYF. The CDR3 region has the DNA TGTGCCAGCTCACCCGGGACAGGGGGCCACGAGCAGTACTTC.

In its sample, this clone was seen a few times. This chain joins TRBV6-5 and TRBJ2-3; D uncertain. CDR1 and CDR2 (germline): MNHEY, SVGAGI. V was clipped by 5 bases and J by 2 bases, with 11 bases between them. This CDR3 is 14 amino acids long. This CDR3 is CASSPPGVTDTQYF. Written as DNA, the CDR3 is TGTGCCAGCAGTCCTCCCGGAGTCACAGATACGCAGTATTTT.

V is TRBV25-1 and J is TRBJ2-2, with 8 positions matching TRBD1. Germline CDR1 reads MGHDK; CDR2 reads SYGVNS. The CDR3 is 16 residues long. After removal of 7 bases from V and 1 base from J, the junction contained 8 bases not matched to a gene. The CDR3 DNA sequence: TGTGCCAGCACGGGATCCGGGACAGGGAACACCGGGGAGCTGTTTTTT. Translation: CASTGSGTGNTGELFF.

The V and J genes are TRBV2 and TRBJ1-1; maybe TRBD1 (6 bases). The germline V gene encodes CDR1 SNHLY and CDR2 FYNNEI. Trimming shortened V by 8 bases and J by 1 base, and 11 bases separated the two germline ends. The CDR3 covers 13 residues. The DNA of the CDR3 is TGTGCCAGCGAGGGACACCCGAACACTGAAGCTTTCTTT. Amino acids: CASEGHPNTEAFF.

This chain uses TRBV18 with TRBJ2-1; TRBD2 matches at 9 bases. The CDR3 extends over 18 amino acids. CDR1 and CDR2 from the germline V gene are KGHSH and LQKENI. V dropped 0 bases and J dropped 1; count of bases not matched to a gene: 7. The CDR3 DNA is TGTGCCAGCTCACCACCTAGGCGGGAGGGCGTATCCTACAATGAGCAGTTCTTC. This sequence encodes CASSPPRREGVSYNEQFF.

The V gene is TRBV7-9, the J gene TRBJ1-4; 8 positions agree with TRBD1. The CDR3 consists of 17 residues. Looked up from germline, CDR1 is SEHNR and CDR2 is FQNEAQ (reference sequence). V was clipped by 4 bases and J by 4 bases; unmatched bases: 11. CDR3 sequence: CASSSGQGLKFNEKLFF. The CDR3 DNA reads TGTGCCAGCAGCTCCGGACAGGGATTGAAGTTTAATGAAAAACTGTTTTTT.

The chain uses TRBV19 and TRBJ1-1, with 8 positions matching TRBD1. Germline V gene data show CDR1 as LNHDA and CDR2 as SQIVND (reference sequence). CDR3 size: 15 residues. V gave up 4 bases and J gave up 4 bases; unmatched junction bases: 8. The chain's CDR3 is CASSTGGGWITEAFF. The CDR3 bases are TGTGCCAGTAGTACAGGGGGCGGGTGGATCACTGAAGCTTTCTTT.

The chain is built from TRBV5-1 and TRBJ2-7; 10 bases are shared with TRBD1. The V segment lost 4 bases and the J segment 5 bases; nucleotides outside the gene matches: 6. Per germline, CDR1 SGHRS and CDR2 YFSETQ. The CDR3 is made up of 14 amino acids. The DNA for the CDR3 is TGCGCCAGCAGCGTGGGGACAGGGGAAGACGAGCAGTACTTC. This translates into CASSVGTGEDEQYF.

V usage is TRBV9 and J usage is TRBJ2-3; 11 bases agree with TRBD1. CDR3 length equals 18 residues. Germline V gene sequence: CDR1 SGDLS, CDR2 YYNGEE. Losses at the gene ends were 0 bases for V and 2 bases for J; bases not matched to a gene: 8. The CDR3 DNA reads TGTGCCAGCAGCGTAGCTACAGGACAGGGGGCGAACACAGATACGCAGTATTTT. The encoded protein is CASSVATGQGANTDTQYF.

This clone has only a few counts. V and J are TRBV14 and TRBJ1-1; TRBD1 aligns across 10 bases. Germline V lookup: CDR1 SGHDN, CDR2 FVKESK. After removal of 4 bases from V and 3 bases from J, the junction contained 8 bases not matched to a gene. The CDR3 is 16 residues long. The CDR3: CASSRGTGAGDTEAFF. CDR3 in DNA: TGTGCCAGCAGCCGGGGGACAGGGGCTGGCGACACTGAAGCTTTCTTT.

The chain combines TRBV25-1 with TRBJ2-7; TRBD2 might be the D (6 bases). Germline V gene lookup returns CDR1 MGHDK and CDR2 SYGVNS. CDR3 size: 15 residues. V was cut by 3 bases and J by 4 bases, with 16 bases left in between. The CDR3, as DNA: TGTGCCAGCAGTGATAGGAGGGGCTACCTTTACGAGCAGTACTTC. This codes for CASSDRRGYLYEQYF.

The chain recombines TRBV7-9 with TRBJ2-5; 10 bases align to TRBD1. In germline, CDR1 is SEHNR, CDR2 FQNEAQ (reference sequence). Trimming took 0 bases from V and 4 from J; bases not matched to a gene: 5. The CDR3 is 16 amino acids. In DNA form, the CDR3 reads TGTGCCAGCAGCTTAGCCGGACAGGGGGTCGTAGAGACCCAGTACTTC. Residues: CASSLAGQGVVETQYF.

A single count supports this clone. This chain joins TRBV19 and TRBJ2-1, with a possible D match to TRBD2 (6 bases). The length of the CDR3 is 15 residues. V was trimmed by 5 bases and J by 7 bases, leaving 18 bases between them. The germline V gene has CDR1 LNHDA and CDR2 SQIVND (reference sequence). CDR3 loop: CASSLYLKGRNEQFF. DNA of the CDR3: TGTGCCAGTAGTCTTTACTTAAAGGGGAGGAATGAGCAGTTCTTC.

This clone appeared a few times. The chain carries TRBV2 and TRBJ1-2; D is possibly TRBD1 (6 bases). From germline, CDR1 is SNHLY and CDR2 FYNNEI. CDR3 length equals 14 residues. Trimming cost V 6 bases and J 2 bases, with 13 bases left between them. DNA of the CDR3: TGTGCCAGCAGGACGGACAGTACCAACTATGGCTACACCTTC. Its protein product is CASRTDSTNYGYTF.

V gene TRBV5-1 combines with J gene TRBJ2-3; 13 positions agree with TRBD2. Losses at the gene ends were 4 bases for V and 5 bases for J; bases not matched to a gene: 7. The V gene's germline CDR1 is SGHRS and CDR2 YFSETQ. The CDR3 consists of 16 residues. The CDR3 DNA reads TGCGCCAGCAGCCTTACTAGCGGGGGGGCAGGAGATACGCAGTATTTT. The encoded protein is CASSLTSGGAGDTQYF.

This chain uses TRBV7-2 with TRBJ2-1; D unresolved. V was cut by 8 bases and J by 0 bases, with 11 bases left in between. The CDR3 length is 14 residues. Germline V gene lookup returns CDR1 SGHTA and CDR2 FQGNSA. In DNA form, the CDR3 reads TGTGCCAGCGCCTCATTGAGCTCCTACAATGAGCAGTTCTTC. Encoded protein: CASASLSSYNEQFF.

The chain has TRBV19 and TRBJ2-1; TRBD1 aligns across 7 bases. Germline V CDR1 and CDR2: LNHDA, SQIVND (reference sequence). This CDR3 region has 12 residues. V gave up 6 bases and J gave up 8 bases; unmatched junction bases: 4. CDR3 loop: CASSDRVYEQFF. The CDR3 nucleotides are TGTGCCAGTAGCGACAGGGTTTATGAGCAGTTCTTC.